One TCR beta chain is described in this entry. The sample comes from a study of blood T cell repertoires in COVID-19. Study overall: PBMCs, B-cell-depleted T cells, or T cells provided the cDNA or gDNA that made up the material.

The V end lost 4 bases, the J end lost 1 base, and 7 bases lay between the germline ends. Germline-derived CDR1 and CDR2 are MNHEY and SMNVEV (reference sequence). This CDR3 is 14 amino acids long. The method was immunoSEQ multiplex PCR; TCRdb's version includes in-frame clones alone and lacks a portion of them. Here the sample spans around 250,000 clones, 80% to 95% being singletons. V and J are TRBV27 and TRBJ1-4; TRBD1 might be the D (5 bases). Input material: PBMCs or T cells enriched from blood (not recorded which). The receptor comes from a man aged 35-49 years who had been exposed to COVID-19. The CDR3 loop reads CASSSDRTNEKLFF. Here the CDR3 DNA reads TGTGCCAGCAGTTCCGACAGAACTAATGAAAAACTGTTTTTT.